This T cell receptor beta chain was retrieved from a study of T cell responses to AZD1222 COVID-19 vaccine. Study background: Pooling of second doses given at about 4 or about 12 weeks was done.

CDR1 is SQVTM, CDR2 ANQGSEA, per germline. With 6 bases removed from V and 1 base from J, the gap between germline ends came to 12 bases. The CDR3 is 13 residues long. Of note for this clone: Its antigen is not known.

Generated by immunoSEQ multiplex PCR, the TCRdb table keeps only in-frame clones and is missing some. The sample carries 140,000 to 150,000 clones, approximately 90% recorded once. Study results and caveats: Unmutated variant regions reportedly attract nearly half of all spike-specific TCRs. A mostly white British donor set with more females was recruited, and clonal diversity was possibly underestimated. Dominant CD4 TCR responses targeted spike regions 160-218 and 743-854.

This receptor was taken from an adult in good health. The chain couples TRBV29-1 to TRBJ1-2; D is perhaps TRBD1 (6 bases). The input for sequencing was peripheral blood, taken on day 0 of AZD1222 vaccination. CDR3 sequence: CSVTGRLNYGYTF. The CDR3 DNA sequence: TGCAGCGTCACAGGGAGACTTAACTATGGCTACACCTTC.